The clone carrying this TCR beta chain was seen at least ten times. No antigen is known for it. The data were taken from a study of T cells in Graves' hyperthyroidism and ophthalmopathy. RNA transcripts served as the template for amplifying TCR beta CDR3 regions. Using the HTBI primer set, a first-round RT-PCR was run on the TCR CDR3. TCRdb called the multiplex PCR reads again in MiXCR, with one record for every CDR3 protein. The sample lists approximately 300,000 distinct CDR3 sequences, roughly 19% seen once, with about two fifths in the top ten. Study observations and caveats: A 13 V-J model separated ophthalmopathy from stable hyperthyroidism.

Reasons for excluding patients were uncontrolled infection, other autoimmune disease, pregnancy or lactation. V gave up 6 bases and J gave up 7 bases; unmatched junction bases: 9. The CDR3 has 13 amino acids. Germline lookup yields CDR1 SQVTM and CDR2 ANQGSEA. Specimen: blood. This receptor was identified in a man in his fifties or sixties with Graves' ophthalmopathy. The chain combines TRBV29-1 with TRBJ2-1; 7 bases align to TRBD1. CDR3 nucleotides: TGCAGCGTCATCAGGGGGTACGGGAATGAGCAGTTCTTC. The encoded protein is CSVIRGYGNEQFF.